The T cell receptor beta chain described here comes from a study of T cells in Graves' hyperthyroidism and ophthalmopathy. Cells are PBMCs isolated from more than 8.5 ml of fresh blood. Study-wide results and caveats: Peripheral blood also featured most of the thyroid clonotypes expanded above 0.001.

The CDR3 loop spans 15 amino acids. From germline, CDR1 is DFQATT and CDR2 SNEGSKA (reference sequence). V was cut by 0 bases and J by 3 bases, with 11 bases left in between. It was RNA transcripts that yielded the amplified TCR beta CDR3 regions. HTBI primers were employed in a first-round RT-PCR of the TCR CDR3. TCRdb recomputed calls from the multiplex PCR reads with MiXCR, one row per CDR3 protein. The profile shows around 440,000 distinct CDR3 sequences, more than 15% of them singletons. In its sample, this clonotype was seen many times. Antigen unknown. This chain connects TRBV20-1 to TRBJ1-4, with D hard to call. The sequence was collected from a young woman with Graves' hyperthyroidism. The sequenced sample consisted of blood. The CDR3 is CSAREGWVANEKLFF. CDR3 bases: TGCAGTGCTAGAGAGGGGTGGGTGGCTAATGAAAAACTGTTTTTT.